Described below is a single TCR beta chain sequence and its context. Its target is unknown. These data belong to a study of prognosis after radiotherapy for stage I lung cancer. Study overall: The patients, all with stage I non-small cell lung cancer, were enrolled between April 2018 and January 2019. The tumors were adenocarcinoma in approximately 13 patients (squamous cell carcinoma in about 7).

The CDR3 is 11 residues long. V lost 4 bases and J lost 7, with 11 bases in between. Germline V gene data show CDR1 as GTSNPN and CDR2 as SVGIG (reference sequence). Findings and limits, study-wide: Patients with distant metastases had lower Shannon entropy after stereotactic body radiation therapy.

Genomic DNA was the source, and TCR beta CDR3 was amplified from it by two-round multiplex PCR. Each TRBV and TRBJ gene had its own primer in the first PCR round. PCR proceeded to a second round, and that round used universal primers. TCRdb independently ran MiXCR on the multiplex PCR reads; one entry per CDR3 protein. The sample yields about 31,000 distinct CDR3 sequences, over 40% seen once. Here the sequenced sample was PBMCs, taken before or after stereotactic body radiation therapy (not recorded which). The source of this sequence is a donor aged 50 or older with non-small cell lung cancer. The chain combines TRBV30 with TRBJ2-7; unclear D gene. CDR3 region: CAWKLQQEQYF. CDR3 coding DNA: TGTGCCTGGAAGTTGCAGCAGGAGCAGTACTTC.